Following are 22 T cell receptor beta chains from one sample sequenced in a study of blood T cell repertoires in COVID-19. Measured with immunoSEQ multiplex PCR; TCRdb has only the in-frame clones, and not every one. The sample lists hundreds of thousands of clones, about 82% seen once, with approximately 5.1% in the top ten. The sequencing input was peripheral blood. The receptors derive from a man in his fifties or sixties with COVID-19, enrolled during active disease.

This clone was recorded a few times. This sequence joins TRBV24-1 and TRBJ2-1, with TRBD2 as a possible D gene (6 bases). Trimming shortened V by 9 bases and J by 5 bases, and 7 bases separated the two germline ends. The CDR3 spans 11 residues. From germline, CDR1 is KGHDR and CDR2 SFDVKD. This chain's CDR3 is CATWGDNEQFF. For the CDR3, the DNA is TGTGCCACCTGGGGGGACAATGAGCAGTTCTTC.

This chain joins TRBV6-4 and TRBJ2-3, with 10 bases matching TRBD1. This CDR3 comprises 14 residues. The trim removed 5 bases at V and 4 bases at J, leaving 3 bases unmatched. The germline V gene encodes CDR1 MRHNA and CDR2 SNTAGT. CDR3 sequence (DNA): TGTGCCAGCAGTCCAGGACAGGGGGCAGATACGCAGTATTTT. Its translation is CASSPGQGADTQYF.

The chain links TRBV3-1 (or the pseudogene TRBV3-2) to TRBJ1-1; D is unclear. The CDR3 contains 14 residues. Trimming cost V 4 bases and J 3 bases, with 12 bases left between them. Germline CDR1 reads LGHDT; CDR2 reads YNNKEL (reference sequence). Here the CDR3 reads CASSPSGQYTEAFF. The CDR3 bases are TGTGCCAGCAGCCCCTCTGGGCAGTACACTGAAGCTTTCTTT.

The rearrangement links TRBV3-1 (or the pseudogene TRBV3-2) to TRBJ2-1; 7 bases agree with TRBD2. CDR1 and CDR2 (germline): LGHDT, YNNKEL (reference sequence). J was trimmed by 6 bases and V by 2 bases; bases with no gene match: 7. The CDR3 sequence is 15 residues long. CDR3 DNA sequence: TGTGCCAGCAGCCAAAACGGACTAGTTCTCAATGAGCAGTTCTTC. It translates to CASSQNGLVLNEQFF.

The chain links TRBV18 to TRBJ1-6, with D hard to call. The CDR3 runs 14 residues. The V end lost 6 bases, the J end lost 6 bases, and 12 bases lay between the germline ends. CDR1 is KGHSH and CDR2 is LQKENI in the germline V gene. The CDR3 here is CASSASFRNSPLHF. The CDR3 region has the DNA TGTGCCAGCTCGGCCTCCTTTCGTAATTCACCCCTCCACTTT.

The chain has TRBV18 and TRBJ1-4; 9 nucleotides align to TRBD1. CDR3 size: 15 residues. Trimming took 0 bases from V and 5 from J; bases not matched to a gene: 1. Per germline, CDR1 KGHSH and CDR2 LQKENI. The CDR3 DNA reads TGTGCCAGCTCACCACCTGACAGGGGGAATGAAAAACTGTTTTTT. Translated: CASSPPDRGNEKLFF.

In DNA form, the CDR3 reads TGTGCCAGCAGCCAACGCGGACAGGGAGGATTGTGGAACACTGAAGCTTTCTTT. Its translation: CASSQRGQGGLWNTEAFF. The V gene is TRBV4-2, the J gene TRBJ1-1; 8 bases align to TRBD1. V trimming: 2 bases; J trimming: 1 base; junction bases outside the gene matches: 12. This CDR3 spans 18 amino acids. Germline V gene data show CDR1 as LGHNA and CDR2 as YNFKEQ.

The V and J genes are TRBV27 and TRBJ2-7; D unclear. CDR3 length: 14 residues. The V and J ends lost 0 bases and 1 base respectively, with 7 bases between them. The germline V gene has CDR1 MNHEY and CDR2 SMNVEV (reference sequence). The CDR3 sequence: CASSLSGRSYEQYF. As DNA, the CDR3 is TGTGCCAGCAGTTTATCGGGCAGATCCTACGAGCAGTACTTC.

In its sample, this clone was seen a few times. The CDR3 is CASSEAGAQPQHF. DNA for the CDR3: TGTGCCAGCAGTGAAGCGGGAGCGCAGCCCCAGCATTTT. V is TRBV6-1 and J is TRBJ1-5; D remains unclear. Germline values: CDR1 MNHNS, CDR2 SASEGT. The CDR3 runs 13 residues. The V gene lost 0 bases and the J gene lost 7 bases, with 7 bases spanning the gap.

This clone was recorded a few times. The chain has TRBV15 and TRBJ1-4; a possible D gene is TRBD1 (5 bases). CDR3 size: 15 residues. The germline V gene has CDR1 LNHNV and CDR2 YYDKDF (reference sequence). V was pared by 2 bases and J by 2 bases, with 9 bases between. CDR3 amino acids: CATSRSPGTNEKLFF. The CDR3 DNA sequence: TGTGCCACCAGCAGATCGCCAGGGACTAATGAAAAACTGTTTTTT.

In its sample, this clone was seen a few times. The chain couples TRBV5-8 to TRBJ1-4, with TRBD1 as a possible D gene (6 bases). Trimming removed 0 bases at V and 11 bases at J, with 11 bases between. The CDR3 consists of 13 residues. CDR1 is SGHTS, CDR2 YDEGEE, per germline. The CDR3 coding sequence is TGTGCCAGCAGCTTGGCAACCCAGGGGAAACTGTTTTTT. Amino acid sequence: CASSLATQGKLFF. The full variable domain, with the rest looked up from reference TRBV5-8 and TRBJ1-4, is EAGVTQSPTHLIKTRGQQATLRCSPISGHTSVYWYQQALGLGLQFLLWYDEGEERNRGNFPPRFSGRQFPNYSSELNVNALELEDSALYLCASSLATQGKLFFGSGTQLSVL.

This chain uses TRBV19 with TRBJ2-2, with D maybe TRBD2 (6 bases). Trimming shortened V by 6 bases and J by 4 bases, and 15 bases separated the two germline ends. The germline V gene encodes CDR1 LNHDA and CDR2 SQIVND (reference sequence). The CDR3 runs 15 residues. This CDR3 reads CASSRSGEVTGELFF. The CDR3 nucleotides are TGTGCCAGTAGCCGCTCCGGGGAGGTCACCGGGGAGCTGTTTTTT.

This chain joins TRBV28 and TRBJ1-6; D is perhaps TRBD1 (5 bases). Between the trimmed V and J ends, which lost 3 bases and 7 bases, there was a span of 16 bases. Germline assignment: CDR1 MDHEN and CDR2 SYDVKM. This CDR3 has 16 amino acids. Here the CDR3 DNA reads TGTGCCAGCAGTTTCCAGGGCGGCGGGGCAAATTCACCCCTCCACTTT. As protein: CASSFQGGGANSPLHF.

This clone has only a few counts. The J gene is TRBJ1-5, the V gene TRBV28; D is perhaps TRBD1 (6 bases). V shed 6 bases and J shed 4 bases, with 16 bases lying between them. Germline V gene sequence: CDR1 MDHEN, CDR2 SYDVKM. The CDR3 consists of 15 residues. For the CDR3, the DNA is TGTGCCAGCAGAGCGGGACACTCCTCGAATCAGCCCCAGCATTTT. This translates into CASRAGHSSNQPQHF.

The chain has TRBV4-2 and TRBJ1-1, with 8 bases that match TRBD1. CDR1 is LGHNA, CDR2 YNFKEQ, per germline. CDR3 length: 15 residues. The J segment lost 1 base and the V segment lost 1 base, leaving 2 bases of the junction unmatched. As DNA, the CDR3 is TGTGCCAGCAGCCAAGGGACAGGGACGAACACTGAAGCTTTCTTT. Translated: CASSQGTGTNTEAFF.

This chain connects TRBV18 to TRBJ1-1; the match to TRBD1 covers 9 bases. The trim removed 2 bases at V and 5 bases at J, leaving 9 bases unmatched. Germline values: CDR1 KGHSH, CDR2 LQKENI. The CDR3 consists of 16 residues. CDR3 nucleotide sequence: TGTGCCAGCTCACCAGGTGTAGACAGGGGGATGACTGAAGCTTTCTTT. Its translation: CASSPGVDRGMTEAFF.

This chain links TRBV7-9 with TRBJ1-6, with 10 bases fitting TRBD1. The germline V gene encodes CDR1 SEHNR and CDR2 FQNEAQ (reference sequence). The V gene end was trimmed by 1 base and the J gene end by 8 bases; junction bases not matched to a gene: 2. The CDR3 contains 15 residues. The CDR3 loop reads CASSLGTGGHSPLHF. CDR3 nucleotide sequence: TGTGCCAGCAGCTTAGGGACAGGGGGGCATTCACCCCTCCACTTT.

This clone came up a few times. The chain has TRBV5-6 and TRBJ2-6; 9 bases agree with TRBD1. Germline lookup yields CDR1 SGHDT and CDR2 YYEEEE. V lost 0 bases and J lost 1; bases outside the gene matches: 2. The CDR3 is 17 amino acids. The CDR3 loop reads CASSLAGTGSGANVLTF. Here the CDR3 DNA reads TGTGCCAGCAGCTTGGCCGGGACAGGGTCTGGGGCCAACGTCCTGACTTTC.

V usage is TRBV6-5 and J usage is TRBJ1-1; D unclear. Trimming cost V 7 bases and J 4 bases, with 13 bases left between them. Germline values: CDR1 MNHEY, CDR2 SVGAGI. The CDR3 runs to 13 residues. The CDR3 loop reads CASTSVRGTEAFF. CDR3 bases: TGTGCCAGCACTTCCGTTCGGGGCACTGAAGCTTTCTTT.

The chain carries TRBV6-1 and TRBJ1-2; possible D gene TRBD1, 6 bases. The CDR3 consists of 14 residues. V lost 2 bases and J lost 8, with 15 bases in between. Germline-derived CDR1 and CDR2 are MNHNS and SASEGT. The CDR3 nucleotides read TGTGCCAGCAGTGAATGGATAGGGGGAAAAGGCTACACCTTC. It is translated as CASSEWIGGKGYTF.

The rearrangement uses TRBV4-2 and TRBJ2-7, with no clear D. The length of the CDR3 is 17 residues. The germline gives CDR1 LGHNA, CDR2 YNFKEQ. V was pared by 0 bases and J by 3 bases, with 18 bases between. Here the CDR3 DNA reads TGTGCCAGCAGCCAAGATTCGGGTTTGGGTGGATTCTACGAGCAGTACTTC. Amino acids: CASSQDSGLGGFYEQYF.

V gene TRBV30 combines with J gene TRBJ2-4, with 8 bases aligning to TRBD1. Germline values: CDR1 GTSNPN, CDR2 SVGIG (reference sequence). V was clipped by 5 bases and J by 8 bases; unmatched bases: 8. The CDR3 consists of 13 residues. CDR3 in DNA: TGTGCCTGGCGGACAGGGCCTATGGACATTCAGTACTTC. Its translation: CAWRTGPMDIQYF.